This T cell receptor beta chain comes out of a study of CD8 T cells in Susac syndrome. Reverse transcription of roughly 0.5 to 1 ug RNA was carried out with random hexamers. Multiplex PCR with immunoSEQ amplified the TCR beta CDR3 across 54 Vbeta and 13 Jbeta. TCRdb fed the immunoSEQ multiplex PCR reads into MiXCR, producing one record per CDR3 protein. The data contain about 190,000 distinct CDR3 sequences, 95% of them seen just once; the ten biggest clones take up under 0.12%. Negative isolation was used for CD8+ and CD4+ T cells, and FACS enrichment was applied to TEMRA cells. V gave up 0 bases and J gave up 1 base, with 8 bases separating them. The CDR3 extends over 15 amino acids. The germline CDR1 and CDR2 sequences are LNHNV and YYDKDF (reference sequence).

The sequencing input was CD4+ T cells from PBMCs. The chain recombines TRBV15 with TRBJ2-3; the D gene is possibly TRBD2 (5 bases). The source is a human donor in good health. DNA for the CDR3: TGTGCCACCAGCAGAGATTTGAGGGGCACAGATACGCAGTATTTT. This sequence encodes CATSRDLRGTDTQYF.